This passage covers 20 T cell receptor beta chains from one sample sequenced in a study of T cell responses to AZD1222 COVID-19 vaccine. This table comes from immunoSEQ multiplex PCR, and its TCRdb copy is limited to in-frame clones, with some not included. The sample lists around 96,000 clones, roughly 86% occurring once. Sample: peripheral blood, taken 28 days after the second AZD1222 dose. The receptors were sampled from an adult who received the AZD1222 COVID-19 vaccine.

The V call is TRBV29-1, the J call TRBJ1-2; no clear D. Germline V gives CDR1 SQVTM, CDR2 ANQGSEA. The CDR3 covers 15 residues. V was pared by 2 bases and J by 3 bases, with 16 bases between. CDR3 loop: CSVEPRRGPDYGYTF. The CDR3 DNA reads as TGCAGCGTTGAACCAAGACGTGGACCGGACTATGGCTACACCTTC.

This clone has more than one count but fewer than ten. The rearrangement uses TRBV4-1 and TRBJ2-5; 11 positions agree with TRBD2. Germline trimming cut 0 bases from V and 6 bases from J; bases unmatched to any gene: 9. CDR3 length: 17 amino acids. CDR1 MGHRA and CDR2 YSYEKL come from the germline V gene. The CDR3, as DNA: TGCGCCAGCAGCCAAGATAGCACTAGCGGGAGTGGACAGACCCAGTACTTC. This gives the protein CASSQDSTSGSGQTQYF.

Regarding this clone: Within the sample, other DNA sequences also encode this same CDR3. The chain carries TRBV30 and TRBJ1-3; the D is unclear. There are 13 residues in the CDR3. Germline loops: CDR1 GTSNPN, CDR2 SVGIG (reference sequence). V lost 4 bases, J lost 4 bases, and 11 bases lay in between. The CDR3 loop reads CAWTGGSGNTIYF. In DNA, the CDR3 is TGTGCCTGGACCGGTGGGTCGGGAAACACCATATATTTT.

The V and J genes are TRBV11-3 and TRBJ2-7, with TRBD1 matching over 8 bases. V dropped 5 bases and J dropped 6; count of bases not matched to a gene: 6. The CDR3 runs to 13 residues. Germline CDR1 is SGHNT and CDR2 is YENEEA. The DNA for the CDR3 is TGTGCCAGCAGCCCCCAGGGGGCTGGCGAGCAGTACTTC. This codes for CASSPQGAGEQYF.

The gene calls are TRBV28 and TRBJ2-1, with D possibly called TRBD1 or TRBD2 (5 bases each). CDR3 length: 13 residues. Germline V gene sequence: CDR1 MDHEN, CDR2 SYDVKM. The V gene lost 6 bases and the J gene lost 12 bases, with 18 bases spanning the gap. In DNA form, the CDR3 reads TGTGCCAGCAGCCTCGTCGGTAGGGACGTGCAGTTCTTC. Protein product: CASSLVGRDVQFF.

This chain joins TRBV28 and TRBJ1-3, with D possibly being TRBD1 (5 bases). This CDR3 is built from 15 residues. The V end was cut by 1 base, the J end by 6 bases, with 13 bases between. Germline V gene lookup returns CDR1 MDHEN and CDR2 SYDVKM. CDR3 in amino acids: CASSLYSQGLNTIYF. DNA of the CDR3: TGTGCCAGCAGTTTATATTCCCAGGGATTAAACACCATATATTTT.

V is TRBV7-2 and J is TRBJ2-2; 10 bases agree with TRBD2. CDR1 is SGHTA, CDR2 FQGNSA, per germline. This CDR3 comprises 15 residues. Unmatched junction bases numbered 4, after V lost 5 bases and J lost 4 bases. CDR3 in DNA: TGTGCCAGCAGCCAGGGACTAGCGATCACCGGGGAGCTGTTTTTT. This sequence encodes CASSQGLAITGELFF. Complete variable domain (other parts from reference TRBV7-2 and TRBJ2-2): GAGVSQSPSNKVTEKGKDVELRCDPISGHTALYWYRQSLGQGLEFLIYFQGNSAPDKSGLPSDRFSAERTGGSVSTLTIQRTQQEDSAVYLCASSQGLAITGELFFGEGSRLTVL.

V is TRBV10-3 and J is TRBJ2-7, with TRBD1 identical over 9 bases. The junction had 6 bases not matched to a gene; V was cut back by 7 bases and J by 2 bases. The V gene's germline CDR1 is ENHRY and CDR2 SYGVKD. The CDR3 loop spans 14 amino acids. The DNA of the CDR3 is TGTGCCATCAACCGGGGACAGGGCCCCTACGAGCAGTACTTC. Translated, it gives CAINRGQGPYEQYF.

This sequence joins TRBV5-1 and TRBJ2-5; no reliable D call. V was clipped by 3 bases and J by 2 bases, with 2 bases between them. CDR3 length equals 11 residues. Germline V CDR1 and CDR2: SGHRS, YFSETQ. The DNA for the CDR3 is TGCGCCAGCAGCTGGCAAGAGACCCAGTACTTC. As protein: CASSWQETQYF. Full variable domain (rest looked up from reference TRBV5-1 and TRBJ2-5): KAGVTQTPRYLIKTRGQQVTLSCSPISGHRSVSWYQQTPGQGLQFLFEYFSETQRNKGNFPGRFSGRQFSNSRSEMNVSTLELGDSALYLCASSWQETQYFGPGTRLLVL.

The gene calls are TRBV7-2 and TRBJ1-2; D is unclear. V dropped 1 base and J dropped 3 bases, with 6 bases sitting between them. The CDR3 has 13 residues. Germline V CDR1 and CDR2: SGHTA, FQGNSA. The CDR3, as DNA: TGTGCCAGCAGCTTAGAATGGGACTATGGCTACACCTTC. Translation: CASSLEWDYGYTF.

The chain combines TRBV7-9 with TRBJ1-3, with D perhaps TRBD1 (5 bases). Trimming stripped 4 bases from V and 5 bases from J, with 12 bases between. This CDR3 is 14 amino acids long. Germline V gives CDR1 SEHNR, CDR2 FQNEAQ (reference sequence). The CDR3 loop is CASSWPGTRNTIYF. Written as DNA, the CDR3 is TGTGCCAGCAGCTGGCCTGGGACTAGAAACACCATATATTTT. The whole variable domain, filled in from reference TRBV7-9 and TRBJ1-3, reads DTGVSQNPRHKITKRGQNVTFRCDPISEHNRLYWYRQTLGQGPEFLTYFQNEAQLEKSRLLSDRFSAERPKGSFSTLEIQRTEQGDSAMYLCASSWPGTRNTIYFGEGSWLTVV.

The chain carries TRBV18 and TRBJ2-2, with no clear D. Germline V gene data show CDR1 as KGHSH and CDR2 as LQKENI. V was trimmed by 3 bases and J by 7 bases, leaving 12 bases between them. CDR3 length: 14 residues. CDR3 sequence reads: CASSPTERNGELFF. Written as DNA, the CDR3 is TGTGCCAGCTCACCCACCGAAAGGAACGGGGAGCTGTTTTTT.

The V call is TRBV27, the J call TRBJ1-1; a weak D match, TRBD1 (6 bases). The length of the CDR3 is 13 residues. Germline values: CDR1 MNHEY, CDR2 SMNVEV (reference sequence). Between the trimmed V and J ends, which lost 6 bases and 3 bases, there was a span of 11 bases. The CDR3 loop reads CASSSQGYTEAFF. Written as DNA, the CDR3 is TGTGCCAGCAGCAGCCAGGGGTACACTGAAGCTTTCTTT.

The genes are TRBV5-5 and TRBJ2-7; D is undetermined. The V end was cut by 0 bases, the J end by 3 bases, with 13 bases between. Germline values: CDR1 SGHKS, CDR2 YYEKEE (reference sequence). The CDR3 is 15 residues long. CDR3 sequence reads: CASSLGPLANYEQYF. CDR3 sequence (DNA): TGTGCCAGCAGCTTGGGGCCACTCGCCAACTACGAGCAGTACTTC.

The chain has TRBV4-1 and TRBJ1-3, with D unresolved. V was cut by 0 bases and J by 0 bases, with 6 bases left in between. CDR3 length equals 15 residues. Germline values: CDR1 MGHRA, CDR2 YSYEKL. CDR3 nucleotides: TGCGCCAGCAGCCAAGATGTCCCCTCTGGAAACACCATATATTTT. Its translation is CASSQDVPSGNTIYF.

This chain uses TRBV6-4 with TRBJ1-2, with 7 bases that match TRBD1. This CDR3 is 15 amino acids long. Losses at the gene ends were 6 bases for V and 3 bases for J; bases not matched to a gene: 10. Germline V gene lookup returns CDR1 MRHNA and CDR2 SNTAGT. CDR3: CASSLDGRGDYGYTF. The CDR3 DNA reads as TGTGCCAGCAGCTTGGATGGCAGGGGGGACTATGGCTACACCTTC.

The chain links TRBV5-5 to TRBJ2-1, with 9 bases matching TRBD2. The V and J ends lost 0 bases and 8 bases, in that order; junction bases with no gene match: 9. Germline lookup yields CDR1 SGHKS and CDR2 YYEKEE (reference sequence). CDR3 length equals 16 residues. The CDR3 nucleotides read TGTGCCAGCAGCTTGGTGGCGGGAGGGACGAGGGATGAGCAGTTCTTC. It codes for CASSLVAGGTRDEQFF.

The count of this clone is one. The genes are TRBV7-9 and TRBJ2-3; D ambiguous. Per germline, CDR1 SEHNR and CDR2 FQNEAQ (reference sequence). The CDR3 contains 15 residues. Trimming took 5 bases from V and 2 from J, leaving 14 bases between them. The CDR3 reads CASSPLGGSTDTQYF. The CDR3 DNA reads as TGTGCCAGCAGCCCCCTAGGTGGGTCCACAGATACGCAGTATTTT.

The chain carries TRBV11-3 and TRBJ2-2, with TRBD2 matching over 8 bases. Germline V gives CDR1 SGHNT, CDR2 YENEEA. The CDR3 sequence is 15 residues long. Losses at the gene ends were 1 base for V and 6 bases for J; bases not matched to a gene: 4. The CDR3 loop is CASSLAGGLSGELFF. The DNA of the CDR3 is TGTGCCAGCAGCTTAGCGGGAGGGCTCTCCGGGGAGCTGTTTTTT.

The chain uses TRBV11-2 and TRBJ2-1; 11 bases map to TRBD2. Germline assignment: CDR1 SGHAT and CDR2 FQNNGV. The ends lost 5 bases at V and 4 bases at J; junction bases unmatched: 10. The CDR3 extends over 17 amino acids. The CDR3 region has the DNA TGTGCCAGCAGCCAACAACCGGGACTAGCGGCTTACAATGAGCAGTTCTTC. Amino acids: CASSQQPGLAAYNEQFF.